One TCR beta chain is described in this entry. Its binding antigen is unknown. No clone much larger than this one lies a single base away; base qualities are absent. Donors formed part of the validation cohort, which comprised 120 subjects and was distinct from the first cohort of 550 to 850 subjects. This sample stems from a study of cytomegalovirus exposure and HLA in healthy donors (dated by TCRdb to 2016 to 2017). Concerning the study at large: A later analysis indicated that the 120 validation repertoires were generated on the platform also employed for the 670 or so repertoires of the first cohort. Along with the 666-subject first cohort, a separate validation cohort of 120 different subjects was used. The study aimed to test whether cataloging public T cell receptors could reveal signatures of past pathogen exposure. To predict cytomegalovirus infection status, the study brought together high-throughput TCR immunosequencing, statistical association of individual TCRs with disease status, and machine learning.

What the authors observed across the whole study: In vitro tests confirmed that a few of the cytomegalovirus-associated TCR beta chains recognize cytomegalovirus antigens. It was suggested by the authors that the approach could potentially be generalized to other disease states and immunological phenotypes. Most TCR sequences were observed very rarely across donors, whereas some public TCRs were present in many individuals. In a later analysis, TCRs clustered in the first cohort were found to also tend to co-occur in the 120 validation repertoires, with roughly 93% of cluster scores above 0. A total of around 150 TCR beta chains were listed by the study as associated with cytomegalovirus. The validation cohort had no HLA typing available for a later analysis, so co-occurrence within that cohort was assessed over all 130 or so repertoires. In both the original and validation cohorts, the classifier was reported to diagnose cytomegalovirus status with high specificity and sensitivity.

Reading the germline V gene gives CDR1 MDHEN and CDR2 SYDVKM. Spanning cysteine to phenylalanine, the CDR3 consists of 16 amino acids. The retained sequence is limited to the CDR3, 48 bases, with the frame set at the first base. The V and J ends are trimmed by 9 bases and 5 bases, leaving 25 bases between them. Library preparation employed the immunoSEQ multiplex PCR assay. From the authors' description of their analysis: A statistical classification framework was developed to diagnose cytomegalovirus status using the catalog of TCR beta chain sequences. Imported from immuneACCESS, the table was reduced by TCRdb to in-frame sequences with V and J called. These copies leave out some clones; in studies compared against another copy, an unresolved V gene accounts for under half, and the cause of the remainder is not known. Clone size and V and J calls were adopted from that table, with D and trimming inferred from the DNA. Recorded for this sample are under 250,000 clones; 87% of them occurred a single time. The ten largest account for roughly 2% of the sample.

Recombination connected TRBV28 to TRBJ2-5; the D gene is possibly TRBD2, with 5 bases matching. The sequence was collected from a young woman in good health and CMV-seropositive. The sequenced sample was PBMCs. The CDR3 region reads CASQKASVSGGETQYF. The nucleotide sequence is TGTGCCAGTCAAAAAGCCAGCGTGTCGGGCGGGGAGACCCAGTACTTC. Joined to the reference TRBV28 and TRBJ2-5 proteins, this CDR3 gives the full variable domain: DVKVTQSSRYLVKRTGEKVFLECVQDMDHENMFWYRQDPGLGLRLIYFSYDVKMKEKGDIPEGYSVSREKKERFSLILESASTNQTSMYLCASQKASVSGGETQYFGPGTRLLVL.